This TCR beta chain originates from a study of T cells in Graves' hyperthyroidism and ophthalmopathy. As for the study in general: Sampling of peripheral blood happened at initial diagnosis, prior to any treatment.

The CDR3 totals 17 residues. Trimming shortened V by 4 bases and J by 4 bases, and 22 bases separated the two germline ends. Germline assignment: CDR1 DFQATT and CDR2 SNEGSKA (reference sequence). Whole-study results and caveats: Before onset, by a median of around 6.4 months, the model predicted ophthalmopathy.

Subjects aged 18 to 65 presented with newly diagnosed hyperthyroidism of less than 2 months' duration. Diagnostic assessment was based on clinical symptoms, serum thyroxine and TRAb, thyroid ultrasound and orbital computed tomography. In the case of this clonotype: The antigen is unknown.

Amplification targeted TCR beta CDR3 regions from RNA transcripts. During a first-round RT-PCR of the TCR CDR3, the HTBI primer set was used. In TCRdb, the multiplex PCR reads were re-called with MiXCR into one record per CDR3 protein. The data hold roughly 330,000 distinct CDR3 sequences, with around a sixth observed a single time. The chain recombines TRBV20-1 with TRBJ2-2; D ambiguous. The receptor's source is a man younger than 40 with Graves' hyperthyroidism. Sequencing was done on a sample of blood. The DNA of the CDR3 is TGCAGTGCTATACCCCCCCTCCAGCCCCAAACCACCGGGGAGCTGTTTTTT. It is translated as CSAIPPLQPQTTGELFF.